This T cell receptor (beta chain) was recorded in a study of beta chain features in type 1 diabetes. About the research overall: In age, gender and cell yields, patients were similar to healthy donors. Study-wide results and limits: For Type 1 diabetes patients, all four CD4+ subsets carried TCRB CDR3s that were moderately but significantly shorter. A possible short-template PCR bias applies equally to patients and controls. Type 1 diabetes patients had VDJ junctions that carried fewer insertions and more deletions.

Markers CD45RO/CCR7/CD25/CD127/CD95/CD27 served to sort CD4+ naive, central memory, regulatory and stem cell-like memory cells. This clone has just a few counts. Its antigen is not known. Reverse transcription of all isolated RNA meant that expressed TCRB transcripts were sequenced. Repertoires were generated with immunoSEQ multiplex PCR, while TCRdb's copy carries only in-frame clones and drops some. The sample has 500,000 to 650,000 clones, 9.5% to 15% seen once. The sample comprised naive CD4+ T cells from blood. The receptor was derived from a man aged 25 to 40 with type 1 diabetes.

The CDR3 region has the DNA TGTGCCAGCGGGTTTAGCGGGGACAATGAGCAGTTCTTC. The encoded protein is CASGFSGDNEQFF. The genes are TRBV11-3 and TRBJ2-1, with TRBD2 matching over 8 bases. This CDR3 has 13 amino acids. The germline V gene encodes CDR1 SGHNT and CDR2 YENEEA. V was clipped by 8 bases and J by 5 bases; unmatched bases: 5.